These 5 T cell receptor beta chains originate from one sample sequenced in a study of cytomegalovirus exposure and HLA in healthy donors. 60 Vbeta and 13 Jbeta primers were used in PCR. Using immunoSEQ multiplex PCR, the repertoire was profiled, and TCRdb retains in-frame clones only, with some absent. The data hold approximately 190,000 clones, with around 87% observed a single time. The sequencing sample was made of PBMCs. These receptors were obtained from a man younger than 40 in good health and CMV-seronegative.

The chain links TRBV14 to TRBJ2-3, with 8 nucleotides matching TRBD1. Germline V gene lookup returns CDR1 SGHDN and CDR2 FVKESK. V was clipped by 4 bases and J by 2 bases; unmatched bases: 5. There are 15 residues in the CDR3. The CDR3 protein is CASSPGTGSTDTQYF. CDR3 nucleotide sequence: TGTGCCAGCAGCCCAGGGACAGGATCCACAGATACGCAGTATTTT.

CDR3 loop: CAIKVGQDNEQFF. The CDR3 region has the DNA TGTGCCATAAAGGTTGGACAGGACAATGAGCAGTTCTTC. The rearrangement links TRBV2 to TRBJ2-1; 7 nucleotides align to TRBD1. The germline gives CDR1 SNHLY, CDR2 FYNNEI. Trimming took 10 bases from V and 5 from J; bases not matched to a gene: 8. This CDR3 region has 13 residues. Using reference TRBV2 and TRBJ2-1 for the parts outside the CDR3, the full variable domain is EPEVTQTPSHQVTQMGQEVILRCVPISNHLYFYWYRQILGQKVEFLVSFYNNEISEKSEIFDDQFSVERPDGSNFTLKIRSTKLEDSAMYFCAIKVGQDNEQFFGPGTRLTVL.

This sequence joins TRBV28 and TRBJ1-1; 8 bases line up with TRBD1. This CDR3 has 14 residues. CDR1 and CDR2 from the germline V gene are MDHEN and SYDVKM. V lost 5 bases, J lost 3 bases, and 5 bases stayed unmatched. The CDR3 reads CASSPPDRDTEAFF. CDR3 nucleotides: TGTGCCAGCAGTCCGCCGGACAGGGACACTGAAGCTTTCTTT. Based on the CDR3 plus reference TRBV28 and TRBJ1-1, the full variable domain is DVKVTQSSRYLVKRTGEKVFLECVQDMDHENMFWYRQDPGLGLRLIYFSYDVKMKEKGDIPEGYSVSREKKERFSLILESASTNQTSMYLCASSPPDRDTEAFFGQGTRLTVV.

A few counts support this clone. The rearrangement joins TRBV7-9 to TRBJ1-3; 7 bases agree with TRBD1. V gave up 5 bases and J gave up 3 bases; unmatched junction bases: 7. Germline V gene lookup returns CDR1 SEHNR and CDR2 FQNEAQ (reference sequence). The CDR3 length is 15 residues. CDR3 residues: CASSLQGSGGNTIYF. CDR3 sequence (DNA): TGTGCCAGCAGCCTACAGGGGAGCGGTGGAAACACCATATATTTT.

The chain employs TRBV28 and TRBJ1-4, with 7 bases matching TRBD1. The CDR3 contains 16 residues. The germline CDR1 and CDR2 sequences are MDHEN and SYDVKM. V was clipped by 2 bases and J by 4 bases; unmatched bases: 7. CDR3 DNA: TGTGCCAGCAGTTTACGCTACAGGGGAGGTAATGAAAAACTGTTTTTT. Protein sequence: CASSLRYRGGNEKLFF.